This record concerns one T cell receptor beta chain sequence. The antigen remains undetermined. The source of the sample is a study of vaccination effects on CD4 cells after COVID-19. The data were produced by immunoSEQ multiplex PCR, yet TCRdb's version contains in-frame clones alone and is incomplete. The table has over 55,000 clones, over 70% seen once; the top ten hold 3.5% to 4.5%. Pools of viral peptides were used by the ViraFEST assay to expand antigen-specific CD4+ T cells ahead of sequencing. Subsequent to approximately 11 days of culture, CD4+ T cells were isolated. Absence of prior SARS-CoV-2 infection characterized the vaccine recipients, who showed negative nucleocapsid antibodies. The CDR3 contains 13 residues. CDR1 and CDR2 from the germline V gene are SGHRS and YFSETQ. V lost 3 bases and J 3 bases, leaving 9 bases between the germline ends.

The sequencing used CD4+ T cells from PBMCs cultured with HCoV-OC43 spike peptides, collected before COVID-19 vaccination. Subset described: HCoV-OC43 spike overlapping peptide pool stimulation. The source of this sequence is a human donor who received a COVID-19 vaccine. The rearrangement uses TRBV5-1 and TRBJ1-1; no clear D gene. The CDR3 here is CASSWKGDTEAFF. CDR3 nucleotide sequence: TGCGCCAGCAGCTGGAAGGGTGACACTGAAGCTTTCTTT.